The 13 T cell receptor beta chains below were found in one sample sequenced in a study of tumor and adjacent non-tumor tissue in lung cancer. No cell sorting was done before RNA was extracted from the tissue. Three rounds of nested PCR, following a modified ARM-PCR protocol, produced the TCRbeta library. One entry per CDR3 protein results from TCRdb running MiXCR on the multiplex PCR reads. The sample holds about 140,000 distinct CDR3 sequences, roughly 70% seen once. The sequencing sample was made of lung tumor tissue. The receptor set was obtained from a man between 60 and 75 years old with small cell lung cancer.

Note on this clonotype: A read error may produce the germline difference seen at one junction end. This chain connects TRBV29-1 to TRBJ2-1, with D uncertain. The better agreement between TRBJ2-5 and the DNA end casts doubt on the J call. Germline CDR1 reads SQVTM; CDR2 reads ANQGSEA. The length of the CDR3 is 13 residues. CDR3 residues: CSGFIRGKEAQYF. The CDR3 bases are TGCAGCGGGTTCATTAGAGGTAAAGAGGCCCAGTACTTC.

V gene TRBV6-1 combines with J gene TRBJ2-3; the D is unclear. Germline V gene data show CDR1 as MNHNS and CDR2 as SASEGT. V shed 10 bases and J shed 0 bases, with 17 bases lying between them. This CDR3 contains 15 residues. CDR3 sequence: CANSEDGYSTDTQYF. As DNA, the CDR3 is TGTGCCAACAGCGAGGATGGGTATAGCACAGATACGCAGTATTTT.

A note on this clonotype: Because the CDR3 is missing its conserved closing phenylalanine or tryptophan, this is likely a read error. The gene calls are TRBV11-1 and TRBJ1-1; TRBD1 might be the D (5 bases). CDR3 size: 16 residues. CDR1 SGHAT and CDR2 FQDESV come from the germline V gene (reference sequence). The CDR3 spells CVSSQSRQKGIAEAFC. Written as DNA, the CDR3 is TGTGTCAGCAGCCAATCGAGACAGAAGGGTATCGCTGAAGCTTTCTGT.

The chain employs TRBV20-1 and TRBJ2-3; no clear D. The germline V gene encodes CDR1 DFQATT and CDR2 SNEGSKA (reference sequence). V gave up 6 bases and J gave up 2 bases, with 18 bases separating them. The CDR3 loop spans 15 amino acids. The CDR3 spells CSAPNGRRNTDTQYF. The CDR3 region has the DNA TGCAGTGCCCCCAACGGCAGACGAAACACAGATACGCAGTATTTT.

Points on this clonotype: At one boundary the junction diverges from the germline segment, which might be a read error. The rearrangement uses TRBV11-2 and TRBJ1-1, with 7 bases aligning to TRBD1. Looked up from germline, CDR1 is SGHAT and CDR2 is FQNNGV. The CDR3 covers 13 residues. CDR3 sequence: CASSIDRVTEAFF. DNA for the CDR3: TGTGCCAGCAGCATAGACAGGGTCACTGAAGCTTTCTTT.

This clonotype was counted between two and nine times. The chain has TRBV11-2 and TRBJ2-7, with D uncertain. V was clipped by 1 base and J by 3 bases, with 13 bases between them. Germline assignment: CDR1 SGHAT and CDR2 FQNNGV. CDR3 size: 15 residues. The CDR3 is CASSLAAPRIYEQYF. DNA for the CDR3: TGTGCCAGCAGCTTAGCAGCCCCCAGGATCTACGAGCAGTACTTC. The complete variable domain, with remaining parts taken from reference TRBV11-2 and TRBJ2-7, reads EAGVAQSPRYKIIEKRQSVAFWCNPISGHATLYWYQQILGQGPKLLIQFQNNGVVDDSQLPKDRFSAERLKGVDSTLKIQPAKLEDSAVYLCASSLAAPRIYEQYFGPGTRLTVT.

A remark on this clonotype: This may be a read error: a much more frequent sequence differs by one nucleotide. The CDR3 DNA follows: TGTGCCAGCAGCCGCGGACAGGTCACAGATACGCAGTATTTT. This codes for CASSRGQVTDTQYF. This chain joins TRBV5-6 and TRBJ2-3, with 7 bases fitting TRBD1. The CDR3 has 14 amino acids. Germline assignment: CDR1 SGHDT and CDR2 YYEEEE. V gave up 4 bases and J gave up 2 bases; unmatched junction bases: 4.

This clonotype was found many times. V usage is TRBV28 and J usage is TRBJ1-2, with D unclear. V was trimmed by 2 bases and J by 8 bases, leaving 15 bases between them. The CDR3 spans 14 residues. CDR1 is MDHEN and CDR2 is SYDVKM in the germline V gene. The CDR3 sequence is CASSLVSTARGYTF. CDR3 sequence (DNA): TGTGCCAGCAGTTTAGTTAGTACTGCCAGGGGCTACACCTTC.

As concerns this clonotype: A much larger clone differs from this one at a single base, so this may be a read error. This chain uses TRBV11-2 with TRBJ2-3, with a weak D call TRBD1 (5 bases). The germline V gene encodes CDR1 SGHAT and CDR2 FQNNGV. The CDR3 has 15 residues. CDR3 amino acids: CANSSQAGPGDTQYF. CDR3 DNA: TGTGCCAACAGCTCCCAAGCAGGGCCGGGAGATACGCAGTATTTT.

This clonotype was counted ten times or more. This sequence joins TRBV28 and TRBJ1-5; D gene uncertain. Germline lookup yields CDR1 MDHEN and CDR2 SYDVKM. CDR3 length equals 13 residues. Trimming took 3 bases from V and 5 from J, leaving 8 bases between them. The CDR3 sequence is CASSFVGHQPQHF. The CDR3 DNA is TGTGCCAGCAGTTTTGTAGGGCATCAGCCCCAGCATTTT.

As concerns this clonotype: A read error may account for a junction end that differs from germline. The rearrangement uses TRBV5-4 and TRBJ1-2; the D gene is possibly TRBD1 (6 bases). The CDR3 totals 16 residues. Germline values: CDR1 SGHNT, CDR2 YYREEE (reference sequence). For the CDR3, the DNA is TGTGCCAGCAGCTTGCGAGCAGGCACAGGGAAAGATGGCTACGCCTTC. It encodes CASSLRAGTGKDGYAF.

Of note for this clonotype: One end of the junction does not line up with germline, which may come from a read error. The J gene is TRBJ2-1, the V gene TRBV11-1; D perhaps matches TRBD2 (5 bases). The CDR3 length is 11 residues. CDR1 SGHAT and CDR2 FQDESV come from the germline V gene (reference sequence). Written as DNA, the CDR3 is TGTACCAGCGGCTTAGACAATGAGCACTTCTTC. It yields the protein CTSGLDNEHFF. The entire variable domain, with the rest obtained from reference TRBV11-1 and TRBJ2-1, is as follows: EAEVAQSPRYKITEKSQAVAFWCDPISGHATLYWYRQILGQGPELLVQFQDESVVDDSQLPKDRFSAERLKGVDSTLKIQPAELGDSAMYLCTSGLDNEHFFGPGTRLTVL.

This clonotype was counted many times. The junction differs from germline at one of its ends, possibly a read error. This rearrangement joins TRBV6-2 or TRBV6-3 to TRBJ2-3; D possibly corresponds to TRBD1 (5 bases). The CDR3 length is 13 residues. Germline V gene sequence: CDR1 MNHEY, CDR2 SVGEGT. Here the CDR3 reads CASSDSRQGKEYF. The CDR3 DNA reads as TGTGCCAGCAGTGACTCGAGGCAGGGTAAGGAGTATTTT.